This T cell receptor beta chain was recorded in a study of cytomegalovirus exposure and HLA in healthy donors. Overall study findings and caveats: A list of more than 150 TCR beta chains associated with cytomegalovirus was given. Rare TCR sequences predominated, though certain public TCRs were found in many donors.

Produced via immunoSEQ multiplex PCR; TCRdb's table is partial and in-frame only. This sample has about 83,000 clones, with roughly 96% found just once. In the case of this clone: What it binds is not known.

This sequence originates from a woman under 30 in good health and CMV-seronegative. Sequenced sample: PBMCs.

The CDR3 DNA reads TGTGCCAGCAGCTTAGGACAGACAGATACGCAGTATTTT. Its translation: CASSLGQTDTQYF. The chain links TRBV7-8 to TRBJ2-3; D is possibly TRBD1 (5 bases). The V end lost 1 base, the J end lost 3 bases, and 5 bases lay between the germline ends. Germline V gene lookup returns CDR1 SGHVS and CDR2 FQNEAQ. The CDR3 length is 13 residues. The full variable domain, with the rest looked up from reference TRBV7-8 and TRBJ2-3, is GAGVSQSPRYKVAKRGQDVALRCDPISGHVSLFWYQQALGQGPEFLTYFQNEAQLDKSGLPSDRFFAERPEGSVSTLKIQRTQQEDSAVYLCASSLGQTDTQYFGPGTRLTVL.